This T cell receptor (beta chain) was captured in a study of cytomegalovirus exposure and HLA in healthy donors. The CDR3 sequence is 15 residues long. Germline CDR1 reads MGHDK; CDR2 reads SYGVNS. Trimming removed 5 bases from V and 2 bases from J, with 14 bases in between. The PCR contained 60 Vbeta and 13 Jbeta primers. Data came from immunoSEQ multiplex PCR; TCRdb stores just in-frame clones and leaves some out. Counted here are 150,000 to 250,000 clones, over 75% occurring once; the ten biggest clones make up 0.098%. What was sequenced was PBMCs. The sequence came from a boy aged 2-15 years in good health and CMV-seronegative. The gene calls are TRBV25-1 and TRBJ2-3; D might be TRBD1 (5 bases). The chain's CDR3 is CASSPDRTYTDTQYF. CDR3 coding DNA: TGTGCCAGCAGTCCCGACAGAACCTACACAGATACGCAGTATTTT.